This record concerns one T cell receptor beta chain sequence. The antigen remains undetermined. Healthy people donating bone marrow made up the donors. The length of the CDR3 is 11 residues. Germline V CDR1 and CDR2: MDHEN, SYDVKM. The record originates from a study of cytomegalovirus exposure and HLA in healthy donors. Study-wide results and caveats: A list of 150 to 200 TCR beta chains associated with cytomegalovirus was given. TCR association rates varied by HLA locus in a later analysis, with DRB1 highest and HLA-C lowest.

PCR employed 60 Vbeta and 13 Jbeta primers. Original data processing: Approximately 12 million of 80 million to 85 million unique TCR beta chains were shared, per a later count. Sequenced by immunoSEQ multiplex PCR; TCRdb stores in-frame clones only, minus some. Clonal size and the V and J genes are those of that table, whereas D and trimming came from the DNA. This sample contains approximately 110,000 clones. The chain is built from TRBV28 and TRBJ1-2, with D hard to call. The TCR comes from a man aged 18 to 29 in good health and CMV-seronegative. Sequences were obtained from PBMCs. The chain's CDR3 is CAHEENYGYTF. The CDR3 bases are TGTGCTCACGAGGAGAACTATGGCTACACCTTC.